The text below deals with one T cell receptor beta chain. Total RNA extracted from each sample amounted to at least 6 micrograms. The sample originates from a study of blood T cells in healthy people across ages. Germline V gene lookup returns CDR1 KGHSH and CDR2 LQKENI. The CDR3 loop spans 14 amino acids. The V gene lost 0 bases and the J gene lost 4 bases, with 9 bases spanning the gap. Sample-barcoded 5' priming and a J-beta primer mix drove a second PCR of roughly 7 to 11 cycles. TCRdb redid the calling of the 5' RACE reads with MiXCR, one entry per CDR3 protein. The sample has fewer than 600,000 distinct CDR3 sequences; roughly a quarter are singletons. The sample was also reused in another study, on T cells of mothers and their children.

This clonotype originated in a boy between 2 and 10 years old in good health. The sequenced sample was blood. This chain links TRBV18 with TRBJ2-5, with D possibly being TRBD1 or TRBD2 (5 bases each). Written as DNA, the CDR3 is TGTGCCAGCTCACCACCCTCGAGGGGAGAGACCCAGTACTTC. Translating it yields CASSPPSRGETQYF.